The sequence of this TCR beta chain was determined in a study of response to subunit inactivated influenza vaccine. Study findings and constraints: The authors proposed limited new T cell recruitment per seasonal influenza vaccination.

One entry per CDR3 protein, called by TCRdb with MiXCR from the RT-PCR reads. Of 450,000 to 700,000 distinct CDR3 sequences listed, less than 15% are singletons. The V end was cut by 2 bases, the J end by 0 bases, with 10 bases between. Germline V CDR1 and CDR2: SNHLY, FYNNEI. The CDR3 sequence is 15 residues long. Worth noting for this clonotype: Its antigen is undetermined.

The source of this sequence is a man in his forties or fifties who received an inactivated influenza vaccine. This specimen consisted of PBMCs from blood, obtained approximately 13 days after vaccination. The chain carries TRBV2 and TRBJ1-2; no clear D gene. The CDR3 nucleotides are TGTGCCAGCAGTGAAATAGGGCGAGCTAACTATGGCTACACCTTC. It specifies CASSEIGRANYGYTF.